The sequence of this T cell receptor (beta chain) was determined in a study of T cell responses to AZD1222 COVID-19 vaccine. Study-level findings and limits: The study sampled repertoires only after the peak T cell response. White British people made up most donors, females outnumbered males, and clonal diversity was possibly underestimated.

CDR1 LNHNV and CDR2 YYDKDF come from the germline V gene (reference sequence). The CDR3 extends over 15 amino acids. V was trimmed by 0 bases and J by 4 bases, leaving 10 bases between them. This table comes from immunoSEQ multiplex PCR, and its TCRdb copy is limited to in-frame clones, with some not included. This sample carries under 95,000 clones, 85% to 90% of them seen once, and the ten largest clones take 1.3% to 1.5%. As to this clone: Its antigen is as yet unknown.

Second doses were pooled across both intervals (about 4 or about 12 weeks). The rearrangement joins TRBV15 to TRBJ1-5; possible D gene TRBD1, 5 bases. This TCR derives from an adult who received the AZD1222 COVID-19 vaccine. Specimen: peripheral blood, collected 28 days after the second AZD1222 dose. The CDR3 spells CATSRDTGGNQPQHF. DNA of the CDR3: TGTGCCACCAGCAGAGATACTGGGGGGAATCAGCCCCAGCATTTT.